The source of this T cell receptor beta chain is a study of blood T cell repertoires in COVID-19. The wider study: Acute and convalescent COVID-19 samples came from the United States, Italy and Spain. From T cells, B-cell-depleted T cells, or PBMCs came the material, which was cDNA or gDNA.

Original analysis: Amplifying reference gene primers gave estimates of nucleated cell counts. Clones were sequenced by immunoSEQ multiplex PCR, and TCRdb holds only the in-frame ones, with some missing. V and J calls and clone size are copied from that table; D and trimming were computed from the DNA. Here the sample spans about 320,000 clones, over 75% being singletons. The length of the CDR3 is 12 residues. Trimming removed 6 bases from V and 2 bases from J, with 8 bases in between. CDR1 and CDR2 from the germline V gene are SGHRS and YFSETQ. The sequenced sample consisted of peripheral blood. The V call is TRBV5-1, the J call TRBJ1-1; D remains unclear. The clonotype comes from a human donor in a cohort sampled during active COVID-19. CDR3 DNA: TGCGCCAGCACTTCGGGAAACACTGAAGCTTTCTTT. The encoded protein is CASTSGNTEAFF.